The source of this TCR beta chain is a study of T cell responses to AZD1222 COVID-19 vaccine. CDR3 length equals 15 residues. CDR1 and CDR2 (germline): KGHDR, SFDVKD. The germline V and J ends were trimmed by 4 bases and 2 bases, with 14 bases remaining between them. TCRdb keeps only in-frame clones here, not all; method: immunoSEQ multiplex PCR. This sample carries 150,000 to 200,000 clones, 90% to 95% of them seen once, and the ten largest clones take approximately 0.6%. The receptor was isolated from an adult in good health. Material: peripheral blood, obtained on day 0 of AZD1222 vaccination. The rearrangement joins TRBV24-1 to TRBJ2-7, with a weak D call TRBD1 (6 bases). The CDR3 DNA reads TGTGCCACCAGTGACAGGGGCGAGGGAACCTACGAGCAGTACTTC. Its protein is CATSDRGEGTYEQYF.